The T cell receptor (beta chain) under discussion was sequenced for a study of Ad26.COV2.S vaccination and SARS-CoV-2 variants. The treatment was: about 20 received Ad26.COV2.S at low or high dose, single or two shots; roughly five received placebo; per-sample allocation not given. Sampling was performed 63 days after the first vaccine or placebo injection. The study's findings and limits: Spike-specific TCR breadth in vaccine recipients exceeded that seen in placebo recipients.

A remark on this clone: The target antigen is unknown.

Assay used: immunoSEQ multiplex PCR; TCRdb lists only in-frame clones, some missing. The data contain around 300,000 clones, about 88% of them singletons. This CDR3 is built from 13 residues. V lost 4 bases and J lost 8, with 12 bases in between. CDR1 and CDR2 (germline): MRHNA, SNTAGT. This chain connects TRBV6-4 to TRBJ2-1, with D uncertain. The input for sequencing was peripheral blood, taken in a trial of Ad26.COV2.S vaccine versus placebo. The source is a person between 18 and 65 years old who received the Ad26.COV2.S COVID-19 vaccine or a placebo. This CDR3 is CASSVGPGDEQFF. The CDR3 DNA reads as TGTGCCAGCAGTGTAGGTCCTGGAGATGAGCAGTTCTTC.